The 30 T cell receptor beta chains given below trace back to one sample, sequenced in a study of T cell repertoires in cytomegalovirus infection. Using its own MiXCR run on the reads, TCRdb lists one record per CDR3 protein. The data contain roughly 700,000 distinct CDR3 sequences, roughly 30% of them singletons. Their antigens remain unidentified. The sample consisted of cultured PBMCs, taken from culture after CMV antigen stimulation. The receptors originated from a human donor in good health (CMV status not recorded). Some clones in this sample may be carry-over from other donors' samples.

V gene TRBV6-2 or TRBV6-3 combines with J gene TRBJ2-5; no clear D gene. The V end was cut by 11 bases, the J end by 2 bases, with 12 bases between. Germline CDR1 and CDR2: MNHEY and SVGEGT. This CDR3 has 12 amino acids. Here the CDR3 DNA reads TGTGCCTCTGGTGAAACACAAGAGACCCAGTACTTC. Translated, it gives CASGETQETQYF.

There are a few counts of this clonotype. The chain couples TRBV7-9 to TRBJ1-1; D is possibly TRBD1 (5 bases). Germline CDR1 SEHNR, CDR2 FQNEAQ (reference sequence). The length of the CDR3 is 15 residues. V was pared by 1 base and J by 2 bases, with 11 bases between. The chain's CDR3 is CASSLVKGVNTEAFF. The CDR3 DNA follows: TGTGCCAGCAGCTTAGTGAAAGGGGTAAACACTGAAGCTTTCTTT.

This clonotype was observed a handful of times. The V gene is TRBV29-1, the J gene TRBJ1-1; no clear D gene. Germline CDR1 and CDR2: SQVTM and ANQGSEA. Trimming took off 7 bases at V and 1 base at J, with 7 bases between the two ends. The CDR3 is made up of 11 amino acids. The CDR3 bases are TGCAGCGCAAAAAGGAACACTGAAGCTTTCTTT. It translates to CSAKRNTEAFF.

The V call is TRBV11-1, the J call TRBJ2-1, with D hard to call. Germline V gene data show CDR1 as SGHAT and CDR2 as FQDESV (reference sequence). Deletions cut 1 base from V and 4 bases from J, with 11 bases between. The CDR3 runs 15 residues. The CDR3 DNA reads as TGTGCCAGCAGCTTAGTCTCTACCAATTACAATGAGCAGTTCTTC. Translating it yields CASSLVSTNYNEQFF.

The chain links TRBV6-8 to TRBJ2-3, with no clear D. Germline CDR1 reads MNHGY; CDR2 reads SAAAGT. The CDR3 loop spans 13 amino acids. V was cut by 8 bases and J by 2 bases, with 11 bases left in between. The CDR3 is CASRLFSTDTQYF. CDR3 nucleotide sequence: TGTGCCAGCCGCCTATTCTCCACAGATACGCAGTATTTT.

This chain links TRBV29-1 with TRBJ1-1; D unclear. The V end lost 0 bases, the J end lost 6 bases, and 8 bases lay between the germline ends. CDR1 is SQVTM, CDR2 ANQGSEA, per germline. The CDR3 length is 12 residues. In DNA form, the CDR3 reads TGCAGCGTTGAAGACTGGGAGGCTGAAGCTTTCTTT. Amino acids: CSVEDWEAEAFF.

The chain employs TRBV6-2 or TRBV6-3 and TRBJ2-2; D is unclear. The V end was cut by 0 bases, the J end by 6 bases, with 2 bases between. Per germline, CDR1 MNHEY and CDR2 SVGEGT. This CDR3 region has 12 residues. CDR3 nucleotides: TGTGCCAGCAGTTACTCGGCCGGGGAGCTGTTTTTT. It translates to CASSYSAGELFF.

This clonotype was found a few times. The rearrangement uses TRBV6-1 and TRBJ1-2, with a tentative D call TRBD1 (5 bases). The CDR3 loop spans 13 amino acids. Germline loops: CDR1 MNHNS, CDR2 SASEGT. Trimming removed 6 bases from V and 0 bases from J, with 8 bases in between. This chain's CDR3 is CASRVTANYGYTF. The CDR3, as DNA: TGTGCCAGCAGGGTGACAGCTAACTATGGCTACACCTTC.

The sample holds many counts of this clonotype. CDR3 sequence reads: CASRIGGLAAWAGELFF. The CDR3 nucleotides are TGTGCCAGCAGGATAGGAGGGCTAGCGGCTTGGGCCGGGGAGCTGTTTTTT. This sequence joins TRBV7-8 and TRBJ2-2; 7 nucleotides match TRBD2. Trimming at V came to 6 bases and at J to 6 bases, leaving 16 bases not matched to a gene. Germline CDR1 is SGHVS and CDR2 is FQNEAQ. The CDR3 runs to 17 residues.

Ten or more counts support this clonotype. The genes are TRBV7-8 and TRBJ2-1; D remains ambiguous. Deletions cut 5 bases from V and 6 bases from J, with 11 bases between. The CDR3 runs to 13 residues. Germline assignment: CDR1 SGHVS and CDR2 FQNEAQ. This CDR3 reads CASSIDPSNEQFF. The CDR3 coding sequence is TGTGCCAGCAGCATAGACCCCAGCAATGAGCAGTTCTTC.

This clonotype was detected many times. The chain carries TRBV7-2 and TRBJ1-5; 11 bases line up with TRBD1. V lost 5 bases and J lost 2; bases outside the gene matches: 2. This CDR3 is built from 15 residues. Germline V CDR1 and CDR2: SGHTA, FQGNSA. The DNA of the CDR3 is TGTGCCAGCAGCAGGGGACAGGGGGGCAATCAGCCCCAGCATTTT. Its protein product is CASSRGQGGNQPQHF.

This clonotype occurred a few times. This chain connects TRBV20-1 to TRBJ2-1; 7 bases map to TRBD2. CDR1 DFQATT and CDR2 SNEGSKA come from the germline V gene (reference sequence). After removal of 2 bases from V and 10 bases from J, the junction contained 17 bases not matched to a gene. The CDR3 covers 16 residues. CDR3 residues: CSARREAGSGATEQFF. CDR3 nucleotides: TGCAGTGCTAGAAGAGAAGCGGGGTCCGGGGCAACGGAGCAGTTCTTC.

This clonotype was recorded at least ten times. As DNA, the CDR3 is TGTGCCAGCAGCTTACCGTGGGACACAGATACGCAGTATTTT. It is translated as CASSLPWDTDTQYF. The J gene is TRBJ2-3, the V gene TRBV7-9, with no clear D. The CDR3 contains 14 residues. Deletions cut 2 bases from V and 2 bases from J, with 8 bases between. Per germline, CDR1 SEHNR and CDR2 FQNEAQ (reference sequence).

This clonotype showed up many times. This sequence joins TRBV7-2 and TRBJ1-2; no clear D. Germline CDR1 reads SGHTA; CDR2 reads FQGNSA. There are 12 residues in the CDR3. V was clipped by 2 bases and J by 4 bases, with 5 bases between them. The CDR3 bases are TGTGCCAGCAGCTTAAGCAGCTATGGCTACACCTTC. It is translated as CASSLSSYGYTF.

The chain is built from TRBV7-2 and TRBJ1-2; the D gene is possibly TRBD1 (5 bases). The CDR3 length is 16 residues. Deletions cut 2 bases from V and 0 bases from J, with 13 bases between. CDR1 is SGHTA and CDR2 is FQGNSA in the germline V gene. For the CDR3, the DNA is TGTGCCAGCAGCTTAACTTCCGGACAAGCTAACTATGGCTACACCTTC. Amino acids: CASSLTSGQANYGYTF.

This clonotype was observed a handful of times. V and J are TRBV7-2 and TRBJ2-5, with TRBD1 as a possible D gene (6 bases). From germline, CDR1 is SGHTA and CDR2 FQGNSA. Deletions cut 4 bases from V and 7 bases from J, with 16 bases between. CDR3 size: 14 residues. The CDR3 DNA reads as TGTGCCAGCAGCTCGGACCCGATACAGGGGACCCAGTACTTC. Encoded protein: CASSSDPIQGTQYF.

This sequence joins TRBV6-2 or TRBV6-3 and TRBJ1-2, with D uncertain. Trimming cost V 8 bases and J 2 bases, with 6 bases left between them. This CDR3 comprises 11 residues. CDR1 is MNHEY and CDR2 is SVGEGT in the germline V gene. The CDR3 DNA follows: TGTGCCAGCTGGCGAAACTATGGCTACACCTTC. Translating gives CASWRNYGYTF.

The chain uses TRBV6-4 and TRBJ2-7; the D gene is possibly TRBD1 (8 bases). V was shortened by 7 bases and J by 3 bases, with 16 bases between the two germline ends. The CDR3 runs 14 residues. Germline CDR1 is MRHNA and CDR2 is SNTAGT. CDR3 loop: CASTGEGQDYEQYF. The DNA for the CDR3 is TGTGCCAGCACCGGGGAGGGACAGGACTACGAGCAGTACTTC.

Ten or more counts support this clonotype. The genes are TRBV7-8 and TRBJ2-7; TRBD1 is a possible D gene (6 bases). Per germline, CDR1 SGHVS and CDR2 FQNEAQ. The CDR3 is 15 residues long. The V end lost 0 bases, the J end lost 3 bases, and 12 bases lay between the germline ends. This CDR3 reads CASSLAPGHFYEQYF. The CDR3, as DNA: TGTGCCAGCAGCTTAGCGCCGGGACACTTCTACGAGCAGTACTTC.

The gene calls are TRBV7-6 and TRBJ2-3, with D possibly TRBD2 on 5 matching bases. Trimming removed 4 bases from V and 2 bases from J, with 16 bases in between. Germline V lookup: CDR1 SGHVS, CDR2 FNYEAQ. This CDR3 contains 16 residues. CDR3 sequence: CASSWRTGGFTDTQYF. Written as DNA, the CDR3 is TGTGCCAGCAGCTGGAGGACGGGTGGGTTCACAGATACGCAGTATTTT.

The V and J genes are TRBV20-1 and TRBJ2-7; TRBD1 aligns across 7 bases. The V and J ends lost 6 bases and 2 bases, in that order; junction bases with no gene match: 4. The V gene's germline CDR1 is DFQATT and CDR2 SNEGSKA (reference sequence). The CDR3 runs to 12 residues. The CDR3 nucleotides read TGCAGTGCCAAGACAGGGACCTACGAGCAGTACTTC. It encodes CSAKTGTYEQYF.

The chain links TRBV10-2 to TRBJ1-1; 7 bases are shared with TRBD1. Looked up from germline, CDR1 is WSHSY and CDR2 is SAAADI. V was pared by 6 bases and J by 7 bases, with 5 bases of the junction left unmatched. This CDR3 is built from 12 residues. The CDR3, as DNA: TGCGCCAGCAGGGTGACAGGGATTGAAGCTTTCTTT. It encodes CASRVTGIEAFF.

V usage is TRBV10-3 and J usage is TRBJ2-1; D possibly corresponds to TRBD2 (6 bases). Trimming left V 6 bases short and J 3 bases short, with 9 bases between. Germline V gene lookup returns CDR1 ENHRY and CDR2 SYGVKD. The CDR3 spans 13 residues. The CDR3, as DNA: TGTGCCATCAGGGTGACTAGCTACAATGAGCAGTTCTTC. Translated, it gives CAIRVTSYNEQFF.

This clonotype was found a few times. The rearrangement uses TRBV4-2 and TRBJ2-1; unclear D gene. Germline values: CDR1 LGHNA, CDR2 YNFKEQ. The CDR3 spans 13 residues. Trimming pared 4 bases from V and 6 bases from J, leaving 10 bases between. CDR3 loop: CASSPHEVNEQFF. CDR3 nucleotides: TGTGCCAGCAGCCCCCACGAAGTCAATGAGCAGTTCTTC.

The chain recombines TRBV6-5 with TRBJ2-1; D is unresolved. Germline V gene data show CDR1 as MNHEY and CDR2 as SVGAGI. The CDR3 sequence is 12 residues long. Between the trimmed V and J ends, which lost 7 bases and 7 bases, there was a span of 11 bases. This CDR3 is CASTNPQNEQFF. In DNA, the CDR3 is TGTGCCAGCACCAACCCCCAGAATGAGCAGTTCTTC.

With regard to this clonotype: A junction end diverges from the germline sequence, so it may reflect a read error. The CDR3 here is CGSRRGAGMNTEAFF. The CDR3 DNA is TGTGGCAGCAGGCGGGGGGCGGGAATGAACACTGAAGCTTTCTTT. The rearrangement uses TRBV27 and TRBJ1-1; D perhaps matches TRBD1 (6 bases). CDR3 length: 15 amino acids. From germline, CDR1 is MNHEY and CDR2 SMNVEV (reference sequence).

This clonotype was detected a few times. V is TRBV7-2 and J is TRBJ1-2; 9 nucleotides line up with TRBD1. The CDR3 has 14 residues. Germline V lookup: CDR1 SGHTA, CDR2 FQGNSA. J lost 3 bases, V lost 7 bases, and 6 bases had no gene match. The CDR3 region is CASTGQGMDYGYTF. The CDR3 DNA reads as TGTGCCAGCACCGGACAGGGGATGGACTATGGCTACACCTTC.

The chain uses TRBV15 and TRBJ2-1, with 7 bases that match TRBD2. This CDR3 is built from 13 residues. Germline loops: CDR1 LNHNV, CDR2 YYDKDF (reference sequence). V dropped 2 bases and J dropped 9; count of bases not matched to a gene: 4. CDR3 DNA: TGTGCCACCAGCAGACTAGCGGCCCTTGAGCAGTTCTTC. It encodes CATSRLAALEQFF.

This clonotype was counted only a few times. This rearrangement joins TRBV7-2 to TRBJ1-5; TRBD1 matches at 7 bases. Trimming took 5 bases from V and 4 from J; bases not matched to a gene: 11. Per germline, CDR1 SGHTA and CDR2 FQGNSA. The CDR3 extends over 16 amino acids. The CDR3 is CASSLRLGGSNQPQHF. CDR3 coding DNA: TGTGCCAGCAGCCTGAGGTTAGGGGGCAGTAATCAGCCCCAGCATTTT.

Many counts were recorded for this clonotype. The DNA of the CDR3 is TGTGCCAGCAGCCAGACTGACAGGGCGAGCTCTGGAAACACCATATATTTT. Residues: CASSQTDRASSGNTIYF. The chain is built from TRBV7-2 and TRBJ1-3, with TRBD1 matching over 7 bases. Trimming removed 5 bases from V and 0 bases from J; junction bases left unmatched: 10. Germline lookup yields CDR1 SGHTA and CDR2 FQGNSA. The CDR3 has 17 residues. The variable domain in full, completed from reference TRBV7-2 and TRBJ1-3, reads GAGVSQSPSNKVTEKGKDVELRCDPISGHTALYWYRQSLGQGLEFLIYFQGNSAPDKSGLPSDRFSAERTGGSVSTLTIQRTQQEDSAVYLCASSQTDRASSGNTIYFGEGSWLTVV.